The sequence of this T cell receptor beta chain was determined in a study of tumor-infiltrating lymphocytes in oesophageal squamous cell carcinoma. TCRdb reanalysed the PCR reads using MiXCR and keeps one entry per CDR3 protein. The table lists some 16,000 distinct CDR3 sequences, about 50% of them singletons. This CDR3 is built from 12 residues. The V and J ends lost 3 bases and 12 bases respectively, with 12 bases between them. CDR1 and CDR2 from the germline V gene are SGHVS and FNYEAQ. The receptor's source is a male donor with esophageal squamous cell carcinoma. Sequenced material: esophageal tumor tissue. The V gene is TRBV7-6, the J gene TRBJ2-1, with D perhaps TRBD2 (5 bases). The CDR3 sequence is CASSLEVTRQFF. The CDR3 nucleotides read TGTGCCAGCAGCTTGGAGGTAACGAGGCAGTTCTTC.